The 25 T cell receptor beta chains below were found in one sample sequenced in a study of early T cells in non-severe SARS-CoV-2 infection (dated by TCRdb to about 2021). The library came from 5' RACE. The sequencer listed for this sample is NextSeq 500. Using fastp at Q25 and MiXCR, TCRdb reprocessed the public reads and kept productive beta chains. Rows are combined by CDR3 protein, so each entry shows the most common genes and DNA. In this sample the table shows fewer than 95,000 distinct CDR3 sequences, approximately 16% of which occur a single time. The ten most abundant clones make up roughly 4.7% of the sample. The sample was whole blood, taken at baseline. These receptors were obtained from an adult who was a healthcare worker with PCR-confirmed SARS-CoV-2 infection or an uninfected control (not recorded which).

This sequence joins TRBV11-2 and TRBJ2-1; TRBD1 is a possible D gene (6 bases). Trimming left V 4 bases short and J 3 bases short, with 13 bases between. From germline, CDR1 is SGHAT and CDR2 FQNNGV. CDR3 size: 15 residues. Here the CDR3 reads CASSSLRGGYNEQFF. The CDR3 nucleotides are TGTGCCAGCAGCTCCCTACGAGGGGGCTACAATGAGCAGTTCTTC.

This sequence joins TRBV2 and TRBJ1-5, with 8 bases fitting TRBD1. Germline CDR1 is SNHLY and CDR2 is FYNNEI. This CDR3 comprises 15 residues. With 6 bases clipped from V and 0 bases from J, the junction kept 4 bases outside the gene matches. CDR3 amino acids: CASRTGTGSNQPQHF. The CDR3 DNA reads as TGTGCCAGCAGAACCGGGACAGGTAGCAATCAGCCCCAGCATTTT.

The chain carries TRBV28 and TRBJ2-5; 9 bases match TRBD1. The germline CDR1 and CDR2 sequences are MDHEN and SYDVKM. V was clipped by 6 bases and J by 2 bases; unmatched bases: 1. This CDR3 comprises 13 residues. The CDR3 nucleotides read TGTGCCAGCAGCGACAGGGGGCAAGAGACCCAGTACTTC. Its protein product is CASSDRGQETQYF. The full variable domain, rest sourced from reference TRBV28 and TRBJ2-5, is DVKVTQSSRYLVKRTGEKVFLECVQDMDHENMFWYRQDPGLGLRLIYFSYDVKMKEKGDIPEGYSVSREKKERFSLILESASTNQTSMYLCASSDRGQETQYFGPGTRLLVL.

Remarks on this clonotype: One end of the junction is discordant with germline, which a read error may explain. J is TRBJ2-7 and V is TRBV28; D is uncertain. The CDR3 is 13 amino acids. The V gene's germline CDR1 is MDHEN and CDR2 SYDVKM. The CDR3: CASSLYQTVTMHF. CDR3 DNA: TGTGCCAGCAGTTTATACCAGACGGTCACGATGCACTTC.

Worth noting for this clonotype: This may come from a read error, since a much larger clone is one base off. The genes are TRBV28 and TRBJ2-1; 8 bases align to TRBD2. Per germline, CDR1 MDHEN and CDR2 SYDVKM. The CDR3 has 13 residues. CDR3 sequence reads: CSSSYGRDNEQFF. CDR3 in DNA: TGTTCCAGCAGTTACGGGAGGGATAATGAGCAGTTCTTC.

J is TRBJ2-7 and V is TRBV5-6, with TRBD1 matching 8 bases. There are 15 residues in the CDR3. CDR1 and CDR2 (germline): SGHDT, YYEEEE. V shed 0 bases, J shed 3 bases, and the junction held 5 bases outside the gene matches. In nucleotides, the CDR3 is TGTGCCAGCAGCTTGGGTGGACAGGGTTTCTACGAGCAGTACTTC. As protein: CASSLGGQGFYEQYF.

The V call is TRBV20-1, the J call TRBJ2-7, with 8 bases aligning to TRBD1. The length of the CDR3 is 14 residues. V gave up 5 bases and J gave up 1 base; unmatched junction bases: 7. Germline V lookup: CDR1 DFQATT, CDR2 SNEGSKA (reference sequence). The CDR3 nucleotides read TGCAGTGCTCGTACCGGGACAGGATCCTACGAGCAGTACTTC. It yields the protein CSARTGTGSYEQYF.

The rearrangement links TRBV20-1 to TRBJ2-7; 8 nucleotides match TRBD2. CDR1 and CDR2 (germline): DFQATT, SNEGSKA (reference sequence). Losses at the gene ends were 5 bases for V and 0 bases for J; bases not matched to a gene: 0. The CDR3 loop spans 12 amino acids. The CDR3 reads CSAGTSSYEQYF. The CDR3 DNA follows: TGCAGTGCTGGGACTAGCTCCTACGAGCAGTACTTC.

This clonotype was found a few times. The chain couples TRBV24-1 to TRBJ2-1; D might be TRBD2 (5 bases). Germline CDR1 reads KGHDR; CDR2 reads SFDVKD. V was clipped by 1 base and J by 2 bases, with 8 bases between them. CDR3 length: 15 amino acids. The CDR3 sequence: CATSDFTRAYNEQFF. CDR3 bases: TGTGCCACCAGTGATTTTACTAGGGCCTACAATGAGCAGTTCTTC.

This clonotype was seen more than once but under ten times. The V and J genes are TRBV12-3 or TRBV12-4 and TRBJ2-5; D might be TRBD1 (5 bases). This CDR3 spans 13 amino acids. V was clipped by 3 bases and J by 1 base, with 6 bases between them. The CDR3 DNA follows: TGTGCCAGCAGTTTGGGGCCCCAAGAGACCCAGTACTTC. It specifies CASSLGPQETQYF.

The chain carries TRBV20-1 and TRBJ2-1; D perhaps matches TRBD2 (6 bases). The length of the CDR3 is 14 residues. The germline V and J ends were trimmed by 0 bases and 8 bases, with 14 bases remaining between them. The germline V gene has CDR1 DFQATT and CDR2 SNEGSKA (reference sequence). CDR3 sequence (DNA): TGCAGTGCTAGAGATGAGAGACTAGTTCATGAGCAGTTCTTC. This codes for CSARDERLVHEQFF.

This clonotype has more than one count but fewer than ten. The rearrangement uses TRBV29-1 and TRBJ1-5; no clear D gene. Per the germline V gene, CDR1 is SQVTM and CDR2 is ANQGSEA. V shed 6 bases and J shed 4 bases, with 13 bases lying between them. The length of the CDR3 is 13 residues. CDR3 protein: CSVARAPNQPQHF. The CDR3 DNA reads as TGCAGCGTCGCTAGGGCGCCTAATCAGCCCCAGCATTTT.

This clonotype was seen a handful of times. The chain couples TRBV7-3 to TRBJ2-3, with unresolved D. CDR1 is SGHTA and CDR2 is FQGTGA in the germline V gene. This CDR3 has 13 amino acids. The germline V and J ends were trimmed by 4 bases and 7 bases, with 12 bases remaining between them. Here the CDR3 DNA reads TGTGCCAGCAGCTCCCTTATGGAGAATACGCAGTATTTT. It specifies CASSSLMENTQYF.

This clonotype was recorded at least ten times. CDR3 region: CASSRQGQETQYF. The DNA of the CDR3 is TGTGCCAGCAGCCGACAGGGGCAAGAGACCCAGTACTTC. The genes are TRBV11-2 and TRBJ2-5; 8 nucleotides agree with TRBD1. Germline CDR1 is SGHAT and CDR2 is FQNNGV. The CDR3 loop spans 13 amino acids. V was pared by 5 bases and J by 2 bases, with 1 base of the junction left unmatched.

The rearrangement joins TRBV7-9 to TRBJ2-2; D is unresolved. Per the germline V gene, CDR1 is SEHNR and CDR2 is FQNEAQ (reference sequence). There are 13 residues in the CDR3. Trimming shortened V by 4 bases and J by 3 bases, and 6 bases separated the two germline ends. The CDR3 is CASSSQYTGELFF. The CDR3 region has the DNA TGTGCCAGCAGCTCTCAGTACACCGGGGAGCTGTTTTTT.

The V gene is TRBV24-1, the J gene TRBJ1-2, with D unclear. The CDR3 runs 11 residues. V was shortened by 3 bases and J by 4 bases, with 2 bases between the two germline ends. Germline loops: CDR1 KGHDR, CDR2 SFDVKD. For the CDR3, the DNA is TGTGCCACCAGTGATGGCTATGGCTACACCTTC. It codes for CATSDGYGYTF.

This chain uses TRBV4-1 with TRBJ2-5; no clear D gene. V was cut by 3 bases and J by 3 bases, with 11 bases left in between. Per germline, CDR1 MGHRA and CDR2 YSYEKL. This CDR3 is 14 amino acids long. The CDR3 sequence is CASSHETLEETQYF. The DNA for the CDR3 is TGCGCCAGCAGCCACGAGACTTTGGAAGAGACCCAGTACTTC.

The rearrangement joins TRBV7-9 to TRBJ2-7; D might be TRBD1 (7 bases). This CDR3 is built from 16 residues. With 0 bases removed from V and 2 bases from J, the gap between germline ends came to 14 bases. CDR1 and CDR2 from the germline V gene are SEHNR and FQNEAQ (reference sequence). The CDR3 reads CASSLAQGGPPYEQYF. The DNA of the CDR3 is TGTGCCAGCAGCTTAGCCCAGGGGGGACCGCCCTACGAGCAGTACTTC. Combining the CDR3 with reference TRBV7-9 and TRBJ2-7 gives the whole variable domain DTGVSQNPRHKITKRGQNVTFRCDPISEHNRLYWYRQTLGQGPEFLTYFQNEAQLEKSRLLSDRFSAERPKGSFSTLEIQRTEQGDSAMYLCASSLAQGGPPYEQYFGPGTRLTVT.

The sample holds a few counts of this clonotype. The chain is built from TRBV5-6 and TRBJ2-2; the D gene is possibly TRBD2 (6 bases). The CDR3 length is 14 residues. The germline V gene has CDR1 SGHDT and CDR2 YYEEEE. V dropped 1 base and J dropped 3 bases, with 7 bases sitting between them. The CDR3 nucleotides are TGTGCCAGCAGCTTGCGGGGGTACACCGGGGAGCTGTTTTTT. Translation: CASSLRGYTGELFF.

The CDR3 sequence is CASSLGRGIVAGELFF. CDR3 nucleotide sequence: TGCGCCAGCAGCTTGGGAAGGGGTATTGTTGCCGGGGAGCTGTTTTTT. The rearrangement joins TRBV5-1 to TRBJ2-2; D may be TRBD1 (5 bases). CDR1 and CDR2 from the germline V gene are SGHRS and YFSETQ. The CDR3 sequence is 16 residues long. Trimming shortened V by 0 bases and J by 6 bases, and 15 bases separated the two germline ends.

The chain carries TRBV29-1 and TRBJ2-3, with 11 bases fitting TRBD2. The CDR3 consists of 15 residues. Germline lookup yields CDR1 SQVTM and CDR2 ANQGSEA. V lost 7 bases, J lost 6 bases, and 12 bases stayed unmatched. The CDR3 DNA reads as TGCAGCGGGAAGGGACTAGCGGAAACCACGGATACGCAGTATTTT. Amino acid sequence: CSGKGLAETTDTQYF.

This clonotype showed up many times. This chain uses TRBV5-1 with TRBJ2-2; D is possibly TRBD2 (5 bases). The germline V gene has CDR1 SGHRS and CDR2 YFSETQ. This CDR3 is 13 amino acids long. Trimming cost V 3 bases and J 7 bases, with 10 bases left between them. This CDR3 is CASSWTDRGELFF. For the CDR3, the DNA is TGCGCCAGCAGCTGGACTGATCGCGGGGAGCTGTTTTTT.

This rearrangement joins TRBV6-6 to TRBJ2-3; D uncertain. The CDR3 is 15 amino acids. Deletions cut 4 bases from V and 0 bases from J, with 11 bases between. CDR1 MNHNY and CDR2 SVGAGI come from the germline V gene (reference sequence). CDR3 sequence reads: CASSSQKASTDTQYF. As DNA, the CDR3 is TGTGCCAGCAGTTCACAGAAAGCTAGCACAGATACGCAGTATTTT.

The rearrangement links TRBV2 to TRBJ2-3, with D hard to call. The V end was cut by 4 bases, the J end by 6 bases, with 14 bases between. The CDR3 is 14 residues long. CDR1 SNHLY and CDR2 FYNNEI come from the germline V gene. The CDR3, as DNA: TGTGCCAGCAGTGTGGTGCGCGTTGCTGATACGCAGTATTTT. Encoded protein: CASSVVRVADTQYF.

The chain combines TRBV27 with TRBJ2-1; D is undetermined. This CDR3 is built from 16 residues. V was pared by 3 bases and J by 4 bases, with 16 bases between. Germline CDR1 is MNHEY and CDR2 is SMNVEV (reference sequence). CDR3 residues: CASSFRRGGSYNEQFF. DNA for the CDR3: TGTGCCAGCAGTTTTCGGCGTGGCGGTAGTTACAATGAGCAGTTCTTC.